Included here is one T cell receptor (beta chain) sequence, with context. This receptor's antigen is unknown. This may be a read error, as it is one base from a much larger clone. Inclusive of the bounding cysteine and phenylalanine, the CDR3 is 14 residues long. Only the CDR3 region is kept as DNA, spanning 42 bases read in frame from base 1. CDR1 SNHLY and CDR2 FYNNEI are derived from the germline V gene. The sample comes from a study of blood T cells in healthy people across ages (dated by TCRdb to the mid-2010s). Background on the whole study: In model experiments, template switching captured about one uniquely barcoded TCR beta cDNA molecule for every two T cells. Donors were grouped into four age groups: young (average 16 years), middle-aged (around 39), aged (about 60) and long-lived (approximately 78). For two donors (one aged 18 to 29 and one aged 80 or older), the study analyzed two additional independent replicas of 1 million unique cDNA reads from the same blood draw. To track age-related changes in TCR beta repertoire diversity, the study relied on deep sequencing normalized with unique cDNA molecular identifiers. To avoid experimental bias, donors of different ages were spread randomly across the sequencing lanes. The paper's findings and limits, for the study overall: Observed TCR beta diversity per million T cells fell roughly linearly with age, and a significant reduction was already apparent by age roughly 40. Bulk unsorted PBMC profiling prevented conclusive comparison of naive and antigen-experienced compartments. Estimates of total diversity based on one million sequenced T cells were regarded as lower bounds and as underestimates. Observed TCR beta diversity correlated strongly with the percentage of naive T cells measured by flow cytometry. Compared with the aged group, the long-lived group had more naive CD4+ T cells, fewer expanded clones and increased TCR diversity, a pattern suggesting age selection. Donor CMV infection status was unknown, potentially confounding age-related changes in expanded clonotypes.

Receptors were amplified or captured by 5' RACE. The data were produced on an Illumina HiSeq 2500. A second roughly 6 to 12 cycle PCR used a sample-barcoded 5' primer and a J-beta primer mix. A unique molecular identifier was introduced onto each TCR beta cDNA molecule by a template-switch 5' adaptor carrying 12 random nucleotides. Each sample yielded at least 3 million CDR3-containing paired-end reads. The Mint cDNA synthesis kit, primed by a TRBC-specific oligonucleotide, was used to synthesize first-strand cDNA from all RNA. All cDNA was treated with uracil-DNA glycosylase and then went through a first 18-cycle PCR with the universal primers M1SS and BC2_uni_R. In the authors' own workflow: For normalization, 1 million high-quality reads, each with a distinct molecular identifier, were randomly selected from each sample. Instead of being binned into consensus sequences, reads with shared molecular identifiers were discarded. MiTCR, run with a Q25 quality threshold and the strictest error-elimination algorithm, handled CDR3 identification, clonotype clustering and error correction. A nonparametric unseen species model with Euler transformation was used to estimate lower-bound total TCR beta diversity. TCRdb reprocessing: public reads trimmed at Q25 with fastp, clones called with MiXCR, in-frame beta chains kept. A single entry per CDR3 protein holds the most common genes and DNA from its merged rows. The V and J calls come from TCRdb's annotation, not from the publication. This sample holds hundreds of thousands of distinct CDR3 sequences; 45% to 50% were observed only once. The top ten constitute around a third of the sample.

Donors were 39 systemically healthy Caucasian individuals from Russia aged roughly 6 to 100 years. Around 9.9 milliliters of peripheral blood were collected from each donor into EDTA-treated Vacutainer tubes. PBMCs were isolated by Ficoll-Paque density-gradient centrifugation, with at least 7 million obtained per sample. Trizol reagent was used to extract total RNA from the PBMCs, yielding at least 6 micrograms per sample. The percentages of naive CD45RAhigh/CD27high T cells were determined by flow cytometry on a PBMC aliquot from every donor. The TCR was taken from a woman in her sixties in good health. The sample comprised blood. The rearranged chain carries TRBV2 and TRBJ2-4, with 9 bases matching TRBD1. The J call may be mistaken, given a closer DNA end match to TRBJ2-5. The bases read TGTGCCGGCAGATCGACAGGGGGGGAAGAGACCCAGTACTTC. This yields the protein CAGRSTGGEETQYF.